This T cell receptor beta chain was sequenced in a study of CD8+CD57+ T cells in acquired aplastic anemia. About the research overall: Average DNA yield from sorted CD4+ and CD8+ cells was around 3 ug. The study's findings and limits: No significant difference in CD8+ Simpson's diversity was found between patients and controls.

The use of genomic DNA as template underpinned the TCR beta VDJ and CDR3 profiling. TCRdb re-analysed the reads in MiXCR, keeping a single row per CDR3 protein. Of around 200,000 distinct CDR3 sequences in the sample, 63% were seen once. As to this clonotype: The antigen remains undetermined.

V was trimmed by 3 bases and J by 6 bases, leaving 17 bases between them. This CDR3 is built from 16 residues. CDR1 and CDR2 from the germline V gene are SGHTA and FQGNSA. For sequencing, patients were chosen who had shown expansion of CD8+CD57+ cells by flow cytometry. No patient had been given any therapy when blood was sampled. This clonotype originated in a human donor with aplastic anemia. J is TRBJ1-4 and V is TRBV7-2; TRBD1 might be the D (5 bases). The sequenced material came from sorted CD4+, CD8+, or CD8+CD57+ T cells (not recorded which) from PBMCs. The CDR3 loop is CASSFGAGGVDEKLFF. The DNA of the CDR3 is TGTGCCAGCAGCTTCGGGGCGGGTGGGGTAGATGAAAAACTGTTTTTT. Full variable domain (missing parts from reference TRBV7-2 and TRBJ1-4): GAGVSQSPSNKVTEKGKDVELRCDPISGHTALYWYRQSLGQGLEFLIYFQGNSAPDKSGLPSDRFSAERTGGSVSTLTIQRTQQEDSAVYLCASSFGAGGVDEKLFFGSGTQLSVL.